Detailed here is one T cell receptor (beta chain). A J-beta primer mix and a sample-barcoded 5' primer were used in a second PCR of about 7 to 11 cycles. TCRdb re-called the 5' RACE reads through MiXCR, storing one row per CDR3 protein. The sample yields approximately 770,000 distinct CDR3 sequences, more than 45% seen once. This sample was included in a study of blood T cells in healthy people across ages. Donors gave roughly 10 milliliters of peripheral blood apiece. This receptor was obtained from a man between 25 and 39 years old in good health. Sequences were obtained from blood.

The CDR3 DNA follows: TGTGCCAGCAGCTCCCGTGAGCCCCGCACAGATACGCAGTATTTT. Translated, it gives CASSSREPRTDTQYF. The V call is TRBV7-9, the J call TRBJ2-3; no clear D. This CDR3 contains 15 residues. Per germline, CDR1 SEHNR and CDR2 FQNEAQ (reference sequence). V lost 4 bases, J lost 1 base, and 12 bases lay in between.